This T cell receptor (beta chain) was recorded in a study of blood T cell repertoires in COVID-19. Trimming cost V 3 bases and J 1 base; bases outside gene matches: 7. The CDR3 totals 17 residues. Germline values: CDR1 SGHRS, CDR2 YFSETQ. Original data processing: Counts of nucleated cells, estimated from reference gene primer amplification, were obtained. Measured with immunoSEQ multiplex PCR; TCRdb has only the in-frame clones, and not every one. V and J calls and clone size are those listed in that table; D and trimming were worked out from the DNA. Counted here are 150,000 to 200,000 clones, 75% to 90% occurring once; the ten biggest clones make up 2.1%.

This TCR derives from a man between 65 and 85 years old with active or convalescent COVID-19. V and J are TRBV5-1 and TRBJ1-6, with 7 bases fitting TRBD1. Sequencing input: peripheral blood. The CDR3 is CASSSRQGVSYNSPLHF. The CDR3 nucleotides are TGCGCCAGCAGCTCGAGACAGGGTGTATCCTATAATTCACCCCTCCACTTT. The full variable domain, completed using reference TRBV5-1 and TRBJ1-6, is KAGVTQTPRYLIKTRGQQVTLSCSPISGHRSVSWYQQTPGQGLQFLFEYFSETQRNKGNFPGRFSGRQFSNSRSEMNVSTLELGDSALYLCASSSRQGVSYNSPLHFGNGTRLTVT.